A selection of T cell receptor beta chains follows, all from one sample in a study of control samples from healthy donors and cancer patients. Sequencing used immunoSEQ multiplex PCR; TCRdb keeps in-frame clones, though not all of them. The profile shows about 2,400 clones, over 95% of them singletons. Sequenced material: PBMCs. The origin of the receptors is a man aged 70 or older with head and neck cancer. Both conserved end residues are part of each CDR3. The order of the fields is D gene, V gene, J gene, CDR3 length, clone size, CDR3 DNA, CDR3 protein. The D gene is left open where the match is weak. The size entry is marked missing in some rows and otherwise reads once, few, many or a size class.

d_gene: TRBD2; v_gene: TRBV7-2; j_gene: TRBJ2-2; len: 15; abundance: NA; CDR3nt: TGTGCCAGCAGCTCCAGCGGGGGGCGCCCCGGGGAGCTGTTTTTT; CDR3aa: CASSSSGGRPGELFF
d_gene: NA; v_gene: TRBV5-4; j_gene: TRBJ2-1; len: 13; abundance: NA; CDR3nt: TGTGCCAGCAGCTTGGTTCATAGTCATGAGCAGTTCTTC; CDR3aa: CASSLVHSHEQFF
d_gene: NA; v_gene: TRBV30; j_gene: TRBJ1-4; len: 13; abundance: NA; CDR3nt: TGTGCCTGGAGGATGACAGCAAATGAAAAACTGTTTTTT; CDR3aa: CAWRMTANEKLFF
d_gene: NA; v_gene: TRBV28; j_gene: TRBJ1-3; len: 16; abundance: NA; CDR3nt: TGTGCCAGCACCCTCTTTCAGTACGCCTCTGGAAACACCATATATTTT; CDR3aa: CASTLFQYASGNTIYF
d_gene: TRBD2; v_gene: TRBV5-1; j_gene: TRBJ2-2; len: 17; abundance: NA; CDR3nt: TGCGCCAGCATGGCTAGCGGGGGATCCTCGAACACCGGGGAGCTGTTTTTT; CDR3aa: CASMASGGSSNTGELFF
d_gene: NA; v_gene: TRBV14; j_gene: TRBJ2-7; len: 15; abundance: NA; CDR3nt: TGTGCCAGCAGCCAGGCTTCCGGGGGACCGGGCGAGCAGTACTTC; CDR3aa: CASSQASGGPGEQYF
d_gene: TRBD1; v_gene: TRBV5-1; j_gene: TRBJ1-1; len: 14; abundance: NA; CDR3nt: TGCGCCAGCAGCTTAGGGGGCGCTCCCACTGAAGCTTTCTTT; CDR3aa: CASSLGGAPTEAFF
d_gene: NA; v_gene: TRBV18; j_gene: TRBJ2-5; len: 13; abundance: once; CDR3nt: TGTGCCAGCTCACCACCGGGGCTAGAGACCCAGTACTTC; CDR3aa: CASSPPGLETQYF
d_gene: NA; v_gene: TRBV30; j_gene: TRBJ1-5; len: 13; abundance: NA; CDR3nt: TGTGCCTGGAGTGTGGAGGGGAAGCAGCCCCAGCATTTT; CDR3aa: CAWSVEGKQPQHF
d_gene: TRBD2; v_gene: TRBV18; j_gene: TRBJ2-3; len: 16; abundance: NA; CDR3nt: TGTGCCAGCTCACAAGGGACTAGCGGGAGTGCAGATACGCAGTATTTT; CDR3aa: CASSQGTSGSADTQYF
d_gene: NA; v_gene: TRBV4-3; j_gene: TRBJ2-1; len: 18; abundance: NA; CDR3nt: TGCGCCAGCAGCCGCCTCCCCCCCACTAGTGGGCTTTACAATGAGCAGTTCTTC; CDR3aa: CASSRLPPTSGLYNEQFF
d_gene: NA; v_gene: TRBV9; j_gene: TRBJ1-2; len: 15; abundance: NA; CDR3nt: TGTGCCAGCAGCCCATCCGGGGGCAGCCTCTATGGCTACACCTTC; CDR3aa: CASSPSGGSLYGYTF
d_gene: NA; v_gene: TRBV9; j_gene: TRBJ2-2; len: 16; abundance: NA; CDR3nt: TGTGCCAGCAGCCCCCCCGAGAGGGAGGAAACCGGGGAGCTGTTTTTT; CDR3aa: CASSPPEREETGELFF
d_gene: TRBD2; v_gene: TRBV7-2; j_gene: TRBJ2-5; len: 14; abundance: NA; CDR3nt: TGTGCCAGCAGCTCAGGACTAGTCCAAGAGACCCAGTACTTC; CDR3aa: CASSSGLVQETQYF
d_gene: NA; v_gene: TRBV6-5; j_gene: TRBJ2-7; len: 16; abundance: NA; CDR3nt: TGTGCCAGCAGTTTTAGACAGTCACTTTCTTTCTACGAGCAGTACTTC; CDR3aa: CASSFRQSLSFYEQYF
d_gene: TRBD1; v_gene: TRBV18; j_gene: TRBJ2-1; len: 15; abundance: NA; CDR3nt: TGTGCCAGCTCACCACGGACAGGTGAATACAATGAGCAGTTCTTC; CDR3aa: CASSPRTGEYNEQFF
d_gene: NA; v_gene: TRBV4-3; j_gene: TRBJ1-2; len: 14; abundance: few; CDR3nt: TGCGCCAGCAGCCAAGATGAGGGCGCCGTGGGCTACACCTTC; CDR3aa: CASSQDEGAVGYTF
d_gene: NA; v_gene: TRBV6-5; j_gene: TRBJ1-1; len: 14; abundance: NA; CDR3nt: TGTGCCAGCAGTTACTCGGAAAGGAACACTGAAGCTTTCTTT; CDR3aa: CASSYSERNTEAFF
d_gene: NA; v_gene: TRBV12-3/TRBV12-4; j_gene: TRBJ1-1; len: 11; abundance: NA; CDR3nt: TGTGCCAGCAGTTTAATGGGTGAAGCTTTCTTT; CDR3aa: CASSLMGEAFF
d_gene: NA; v_gene: TRBV3-1/TRBV3-2; j_gene: TRBJ2-3; len: 13; abundance: NA; CDR3nt: TGTGCCAGCGGCCCCAACCGACTCGATACGCAGTATTTT; CDR3aa: CASGPNRLDTQYF
d_gene: NA; v_gene: TRBV3-1/TRBV3-2; j_gene: TRBJ1-5; len: 15; abundance: NA; CDR3nt: TGTGCCAGCAGCCAAGATAACAGGGCCGGGCAGCCCCAGCATTTT; CDR3aa: CASSQDNRAGQPQHF
d_gene: TRBD2; v_gene: TRBV5-1; j_gene: TRBJ2-7; len: 13; abundance: NA; CDR3nt: TGCGCCAGCAGCTACGGACTAGAGTTCGAGCAGTACTTC; CDR3aa: CASSYGLEFEQYF
d_gene: TRBD1; v_gene: TRBV2; j_gene: TRBJ2-2; len: 16; abundance: NA; CDR3nt: TGTGCCAGCATCGAAGGGGGCCTCGCGAACACCGGGGAGCTGTTTTTT; CDR3aa: CASIEGGLANTGELFF
d_gene: NA; v_gene: TRBV7-6; j_gene: TRBJ1-2; len: 13; abundance: once; CDR3nt: TGTGCCAGCAGCCAGGGAGAAAGTTATGGCTACACCTTC; CDR3aa: CASSQGESYGYTF
d_gene: NA; v_gene: TRBV6-5; j_gene: TRBJ2-6; len: 16; abundance: once; CDR3nt: TGTGCCAGCAGTTACTCGTCAGGGGCCGGGGCCAACGTCCTGACTTTC; CDR3aa: CASSYSSGAGANVLTF
d_gene: NA; v_gene: TRBV28; j_gene: TRBJ2-5; len: 12; abundance: NA; CDR3nt: TGTGCCAGCACAACCGGGGTCGAGGCCCAGTACTTC; CDR3aa: CASTTGVEAQYF
d_gene: TRBD2; v_gene: TRBV2; j_gene: TRBJ2-7; len: 21; abundance: NA; CDR3nt: TGTGCCAGCAGTGAAGCGCTTTGGTGGGTTGGAGGACTAGCGGGAGGAGACGAGCAGTACTTC; CDR3aa: CASSEALWWVGGLAGGDEQYF
d_gene: TRBD2; v_gene: TRBV7-8; j_gene: TRBJ2-1; len: 15; abundance: NA; CDR3nt: TGTGCCAGCAGCCGACGGGAGGTTAGGGGCAATGAGCAGTTCTTC; CDR3aa: CASSRREVRGNEQFF
d_gene: NA; v_gene: TRBV25-1; j_gene: TRBJ1-2; len: 14; abundance: few; CDR3nt: TGTGCCAGCAGTGAAGGGCGGGAGGCGGGAGGCTACACCTTC; CDR3aa: CASSEGREAGGYTF
d_gene: NA; v_gene: TRBV7-3; j_gene: TRBJ2-7; len: 13; abundance: NA; CDR3nt: TGTGTCAGCAGCTTAGGACAGACCTACGAGCAGTACTTC; CDR3aa: CVSSLGQTYEQYF
d_gene: TRBD2; v_gene: TRBV10-3; j_gene: TRBJ2-3; len: 12; abundance: NA; CDR3nt: TGTGGTGCTAGCGGGTCGACAGATACGCAGTATTTT; CDR3aa: CGASGSTDTQYF
d_gene: NA; v_gene: TRBV15; j_gene: TRBJ1-6; len: 15; abundance: NA; CDR3nt: TGTGCCACCAGCAGATCCGATACAGGGATTTCACCCCTCCACTTT; CDR3aa: CATSRSDTGISPLHF
d_gene: TRBD1; v_gene: TRBV2; j_gene: TRBJ1-5; len: 15; abundance: NA; CDR3nt: TGTGCCAGCAGCGTTGGACAGGGAGGGAATCAGCCCCAGCATTTT; CDR3aa: CASSVGQGGNQPQHF
d_gene: TRBD2; v_gene: TRBV7-9; j_gene: TRBJ2-7; len: 16; abundance: NA; CDR3nt: TGTGCCAGCAGCTTAGTCGGTCTAGCGGTAAACTACGAGCAGTACTTC; CDR3aa: CASSLVGLAVNYEQYF
d_gene: NA; v_gene: TRBV7-3; j_gene: TRBJ2-1; len: 15; abundance: NA; CDR3nt: TGTGCCAGCAGCGATCCTCGGCGGGACCACAATGAGCAGTTCTTC; CDR3aa: CASSDPRRDHNEQFF
d_gene: TRBD1; v_gene: TRBV24-1; j_gene: TRBJ2-1; len: 16; abundance: once; CDR3nt: TGTGCCACCAGTGATGGGGACAGGGGGCCTGAAAATGAGCAGTTCTTC; CDR3aa: CATSDGDRGPENEQFF
d_gene: TRBD2; v_gene: TRBV6-1; j_gene: TRBJ2-5; len: 18; abundance: NA; CDR3nt: TGTGCCAGCAGTGAAGTTATACTAGCGGGGGGTCGGCAAGAGACCCAGTACTTC; CDR3aa: CASSEVILAGGRQETQYF
d_gene: TRBD1; v_gene: TRBV19; j_gene: TRBJ1-3; len: 17; abundance: NA; CDR3nt: TGTGCCAGTAGTATCTCGACAGGGGCTTCTTCTGGAAACACCATATATTTT; CDR3aa: CASSISTGASSGNTIYF
d_gene: NA; v_gene: TRBV30; j_gene: TRBJ1-1; len: 15; abundance: NA; CDR3nt: TGTGCCTGGAGTGTAAGAGGCGGGATGAACACTGAAGCTTTCTTT; CDR3aa: CAWSVRGGMNTEAFF